The 14 T cell receptor beta chains listed next were all sequenced from one sample in a study of blood T cell repertoires in COVID-19. TCRdb keeps only in-frame clones here, not all; method: immunoSEQ multiplex PCR. This table has nearly 55,000 clones, more than 70% appearing once. Sequencing input: peripheral blood. The origin of the receptors is a man in his sixties or seventies with active COVID-19.

The V gene is TRBV24-1, the J gene TRBJ1-2, with D possibly TRBD1 on 5 matching bases. V was shortened by 3 bases and J by 7 bases, with 17 bases between the two germline ends. The CDR3 has 15 amino acids. Germline lookup yields CDR1 KGHDR and CDR2 SFDVKD. CDR3 amino acids: CATSDEQGPYSGYTF. The CDR3 DNA follows: TGTGCCACCAGTGATGAGCAGGGCCCGTATAGTGGCTACACCTTC.

V is TRBV19 and J is TRBJ1-5; 9 bases are a match to TRBD1. J lost 7 bases, V lost 5 bases, and 9 bases had no gene match. CDR1 is LNHDA, CDR2 SQIVND, per germline (reference sequence). The CDR3 contains 15 residues. The DNA for the CDR3 is TGTGCCAGTAGTTCAGGACAGGGGTATGGCCAGCCCCAGCATTTT. The encoded protein is CASSSGQGYGQPQHF.

V gene TRBV5-1 combines with J gene TRBJ2-1, with TRBD2 matching over 10 bases. CDR1 is SGHRS and CDR2 is YFSETQ in the germline V gene. CDR3 length: 18 residues. V lost 3 bases, J lost 2 bases, and 11 bases stayed unmatched. The CDR3 region is CASSWTGLTSGPYNEQFF. CDR3 DNA: TGCGCCAGCAGCTGGACCGGCTTGACTAGCGGGCCCTACAATGAGCAGTTCTTC.

The gene calls are TRBV15 and TRBJ2-5, with 8 bases fitting TRBD2. With V trimmed by 11 bases and J by 10 bases, 12 bases remained unmatched. The CDR3 covers 12 residues. Germline loops: CDR1 LNHNV, CDR2 YYDKDF (reference sequence). The CDR3 loop is CAPPGGGFGQYF. As DNA, the CDR3 is TGTGCCCCGCCGGGGGGGGGTTTTGGCCAGTACTTC.

CDR3 protein: CARSLSPGQGSYEQYF. The CDR3 DNA reads as TGTGCCAGAAGCTTGTCCCCGGGACAGGGCTCCTACGAGCAGTACTTC. The chain recombines TRBV5-3 with TRBJ2-7; 9 nucleotides agree with TRBD1. TRBV5-3 is marked as an open reading frame, function uncertain. The CDR3 consists of 16 residues. Trimming removed 1 base from V and 0 bases from J; junction bases left unmatched: 5.

V is TRBV19 and J is TRBJ1-2, with 9 bases identical to TRBD1. Germline V gene lookup returns CDR1 LNHDA and CDR2 SQIVND (reference sequence). The CDR3 is made up of 14 amino acids. V shed 5 bases and J 5 bases; nucleotides not matched to a gene: 6. CDR3 sequence reads: CASSPGQGSYGYTF. The CDR3 DNA reads as TGTGCCAGTAGTCCGGGACAGGGAAGTTATGGCTACACCTTC.

The V call is TRBV4-2, the J call TRBJ1-2; D is perhaps TRBD1 (6 bases). Trimming left V 4 bases short and J 2 bases short, with 14 bases between. Germline V lookup: CDR1 LGHNA, CDR2 YNFKEQ. CDR3 size: 15 residues. CDR3 sequence reads: CASSPYRDGNYGYTF. The DNA for the CDR3 is TGTGCCAGCAGCCCCTACAGGGATGGCAACTATGGCTACACCTTC.

J is TRBJ2-6 and V is TRBV28; 8 nucleotides line up with TRBD1. The V gene's germline CDR1 is MDHEN and CDR2 SYDVKM. The V and J ends lost 10 bases and 0 bases, in that order; junction bases with no gene match: 8. The CDR3 length is 16 residues. DNA of the CDR3: TGTGCCATTACGGGACAGGCCGGCTCTGGGGCCAACGTCCTGACTTTC. Protein product: CAITGQAGSGANVLTF.

V and J are TRBV4-3 and TRBJ2-7, with 7 bases matching TRBD1. This CDR3 has 15 residues. Unmatched junction bases numbered 12, after V lost 4 bases and J lost 6 bases. CDR1 is LGHNA and CDR2 is YSLEER in the germline V gene. The CDR3: CASSLDRAVIFEQYF. The CDR3 DNA follows: TGCGCCAGCAGCCTAGACAGGGCAGTCATCTTCGAGCAGTACTTC.

V usage is TRBV9 and J usage is TRBJ1-1; D remains unclear. The germline CDR1 and CDR2 sequences are SGDLS and YYNGEE. V was pared by 4 bases and J by 1 base, with 5 bases between. This CDR3 contains 12 residues. The DNA of the CDR3 is TGTGCCAGCAGCACAGAGAACACTGAAGCTTTCTTT. It is translated as CASSTENTEAFF.

The J gene is TRBJ1-6, the V gene TRBV7-2, with TRBD1 matching over 7 bases. CDR1 SGHTA and CDR2 FQGNSA come from the germline V gene. The CDR3 is made up of 16 amino acids. Germline trimming cut 5 bases from V and 6 bases from J; bases unmatched to any gene: 10. The CDR3 bases are TGTGCCAGCAGCAAATTACCGGGACAGCCTAATTCACCCCTCCACTTT. Translation: CASSKLPGQPNSPLHF.

This chain joins TRBV4-3 and TRBJ1-5, with a possible D match to TRBD1 (5 bases). The CDR3 length is 15 residues. V dropped 0 bases and J dropped 2 bases, with 8 bases sitting between them. CDR1 LGHNA and CDR2 YSLEER come from the germline V gene. This CDR3 is CASSQDVQGNQPQHF. In nucleotides, the CDR3 is TGCGCCAGCAGCCAAGACGTACAGGGCAATCAGCCCCAGCATTTT.

The chain uses TRBV7-3 and TRBJ1-1; D is perhaps TRBD1 (6 bases). Germline assignment: CDR1 SGHTA and CDR2 FQGTGA. The CDR3 spans 13 residues. The V end was cut by 5 bases, the J end by 8 bases, with 15 bases between. The CDR3 protein is CASSPSPGHEAFF. CDR3 bases: TGTGCCAGCAGCCCATCGCCGGGACACGAAGCTTTCTTT.

This chain links TRBV5-1 with TRBJ2-3; TRBD2 is a possible D gene (6 bases). Trimming removed 0 bases at V and 0 bases at J, with 14 bases between. This CDR3 has 17 amino acids. CDR1 is SGHRS, CDR2 YFSETQ, per germline. The CDR3 region has the DNA TGCGCCAGCAGCTTGGGCTCGGGGGACGCTAGCACAGATACGCAGTATTTT. Translating it yields CASSLGSGDASTDTQYF. The whole variable domain, filled in from reference TRBV5-1 and TRBJ2-3, reads KAGVTQTPRYLIKTRGQQVTLSCSPISGHRSVSWYQQTPGQGLQFLFEYFSETQRNKGNFPGRFSGRQFSNSRSEMNVSTLELGDSALYLCASSLGSGDASTDTQYFGPGTRLTVL.